The subject of this entry is one TCR beta chain. This specimen belongs to a study of tumor-infiltrating lymphocytes in oesophageal squamous cell carcinoma. The CDR3 covers 16 residues. In germline, CDR1 is LGHNA, CDR2 YSLEER. Trimming removed 4 bases at V and 0 bases at J, with 12 bases between. TCRdb itself ran the PCR reads through MiXCR, one entry per CDR3 protein. The table has about 19,000 distinct CDR3 sequences, under 50% seen once. The chain recombines TRBV4-3 with TRBJ1-4, with D possibly TRBD1 on 5 matching bases. Material for sequencing was normal esophageal tissue next to the tumor. This TCR was sampled from a male donor with esophageal squamous cell carcinoma. The CDR3 region is CASSRQRGATNEKLFF. The CDR3 DNA reads as TGCGCCAGCAGCCGACAGAGAGGGGCAACTAATGAAAAACTGTTTTTT.